This T cell receptor (beta chain) was found in a study of cytomegalovirus exposure and HLA in healthy donors. Whole-study findings and limits: Many donors carried some public TCRs, although rarity characterized most TCR sequences. Common viral pathogens (according to a later analysis) appeared linked to several of the most significant clusters.

V trimming: 0 bases; J trimming: 3 bases; junction bases outside the gene matches: 1. Germline-derived CDR1 and CDR2 are SGHRS and YFSETQ. This CDR3 is built from 17 residues. Donors showed nominal health when sampled, although they likely had unrecorded immune exposures. PCR amplification relied on 60 Vbeta primers (plus 13 Jbeta primers). Generated by immunoSEQ multiplex PCR, the TCRdb table keeps only in-frame clones and is missing some. The table shows roughly 170,000 clones, with roughly 87% occurring only once. This clone appeared a single time. Antigen unknown. This sequence was found in a man aged 50 or older in good health and CMV-seronegative. J is TRBJ2-3 and V is TRBV5-1, with 16 bases matching TRBD2. Sample: PBMCs. As DNA, the CDR3 is TGCGCCAGCAGCTTGGTGGGACTAGCGGGGGGGACAGATACGCAGTATTTT. Translation gives CASSLVGLAGGTDTQYF.